These 23 T cell receptor beta chains share one sample of origin, sequenced in a study of cytomegalovirus exposure and HLA in healthy donors. This PCR relied on a set of 60 Vbeta primers and 13 Jbeta primers. Clones were read by immunoSEQ multiplex PCR, and TCRdb kept only the in-frame ones, dropping some. The profile shows 110,000 or so clones, 82% of them singletons. The specimen sequenced was PBMCs. The receptors were gathered from a woman aged 18 to 35 in good health and CMV-seronegative.

Comment on this clone: Additional DNA sequences in this sample encode the identical CDR3. The V gene is TRBV7-9, the J gene TRBJ2-7, with D maybe TRBD2 (5 bases). This CDR3 spans 15 amino acids. The V and J ends lost 1 base and 7 bases respectively, with 17 bases between them. Per germline, CDR1 SEHNR and CDR2 FQNEAQ (reference sequence). CDR3 DNA: TGTGCCAGCAGCTTAGTAGGCCGGTCGGGATATGAGCAGTACTTC. This translates into CASSLVGRSGYEQYF.

The chain is built from TRBV5-6 and TRBJ1-6, with a tentative D call TRBD1 (6 bases). The V end was cut by 0 bases, the J end by 7 bases, with 11 bases between. The CDR3 consists of 15 residues. CDR1 and CDR2 from the germline V gene are SGHDT and YYEEEE. CDR3 amino acids: CASSLVQGKNSPLHF. The CDR3 region has the DNA TGTGCCAGCAGCTTGGTACAGGGTAAGAATTCACCCCTCCACTTT.

The V gene is TRBV6-1, the J gene TRBJ2-1; TRBD2 matches 12 bases. The CDR3 totals 15 residues. Germline lookup yields CDR1 MNHNS and CDR2 SASEGT. V lost 3 bases to trimming and J lost 8 bases; unmatched junction nucleotides: 5. CDR3 amino acids: CASSEETSGRDEQFF. The CDR3, as DNA: TGTGCCAGCAGTGAGGAGACTAGCGGGAGAGATGAGCAGTTCTTC.

The chain is built from TRBV18 and TRBJ1-2; TRBD1 matches at 8 bases. V trimming: 5 bases; J trimming: 6 bases; junction bases outside the gene matches: 5. The length of the CDR3 is 13 residues. CDR1 is KGHSH and CDR2 is LQKENI in the germline V gene. The CDR3, as DNA: TGTGCCAGCTCAACGACAGGGGACCATGGCTACACCTTC. This gives the protein CASSTTGDHGYTF.

The rearrangement joins TRBV27 to TRBJ2-7, with D possibly being TRBD2 (5 bases). The germline CDR1 and CDR2 sequences are MNHEY and SMNVEV (reference sequence). The CDR3 runs to 14 residues. V lost 5 bases, J lost 7 bases, and 18 bases lay in between. The DNA for the CDR3 is TGTGCCAGCAGTCCCGGAAGGCGGGCCTTAGAGCAGTACTTC. Translation gives CASSPGRRALEQYF.

The gene calls are TRBV9 and TRBJ2-1; D perhaps matches TRBD2 (6 bases). V dropped 0 bases and J dropped 6 bases, with 16 bases sitting between them. Germline lookup yields CDR1 SGDLS and CDR2 YYNGEE. The CDR3 runs to 16 residues. The CDR3, as DNA: TGTGCCAGCAGCGTAGGAGGGGCGGGACCCCTCAATGAGCAGTTCTTC. This gives the protein CASSVGGAGPLNEQFF. Supplemented by reference TRBV9 and TRBJ2-1, the full variable domain reads DSGVTQTPKHLITATGQRVTLRCSPRSGDLSVYWYQQSLDQGLQFLIQYYNGEERAKGNILERFSAQQFPDLHSELNLSSLELGDSALYFCASSVGGAGPLNEQFFGPGTRLTVL.

The genes are TRBV27 and TRBJ2-5, with D possibly being TRBD2 (6 bases). Germline CDR1 MNHEY, CDR2 SMNVEV (reference sequence). This CDR3 is 13 amino acids long. V was clipped by 2 bases and J by 4 bases, with 8 bases between them. CDR3: CASSLGRGETQYF. The CDR3 DNA reads as TGTGCCAGCAGTTTAGGGCGGGGAGAGACCCAGTACTTC.

The chain recombines TRBV9 with TRBJ2-2, with 7 bases aligning to TRBD1. V shed 2 bases, J shed 2 bases, and the junction held 12 bases outside the gene matches. Looked up from germline, CDR1 is SGDLS and CDR2 is YYNGEE. The CDR3 contains 18 residues. In DNA form, the CDR3 reads TGTGCCAGCAGCGTTGGCCAGAACAGGGGTCCTAACACCGGGGAGCTGTTTTTT. Translating gives CASSVGQNRGPNTGELFF.

This clone turned up a few times. This chain uses TRBV29-1 with TRBJ2-4; D is possibly TRBD2 (5 bases). Germline V lookup: CDR1 SQVTM, CDR2 ANQGSEA. V dropped 4 bases and J dropped 8 bases, with 24 bases sitting between them. CDR3 length: 16 residues. CDR3 region: CSVAGLNRAGSYIQYF. DNA for the CDR3: TGCAGCGTTGCGGGATTAAACCGGGCTGGTTCTTACATTCAGTACTTC.

The chain is built from TRBV7-6 and TRBJ1-1; D unclear. Looked up from germline, CDR1 is SGHVS and CDR2 is FNYEAQ. Trimming stripped 1 base from V and 4 bases from J, with 13 bases between. The CDR3 has 15 residues. This CDR3 reads CASSLGLHGSTEAFF. Written as DNA, the CDR3 is TGTGCCAGCAGCTTAGGGTTACACGGGTCCACTGAAGCTTTCTTT.

The CDR3, as DNA: TGTGCCAGCAGTGACAACAGGGGGCATGGGAGTCTGCCCCAGCATTTT. It translates to CASSDNRGHGSLPQHF. The chain is built from TRBV6-1 and TRBJ1-5, with 9 positions matching TRBD1. Trimming at V came to 3 bases and at J to 9 bases, leaving 12 bases not matched to a gene. The CDR3 length is 16 residues. CDR1 and CDR2 from the germline V gene are MNHNS and SASEGT.

This CDR3 is CAWSVRQAGANVLTF. CDR3 coding DNA: TGTGCCTGGAGTGTACGGCAGGCTGGGGCCAACGTCCTGACTTTC. The J gene is TRBJ2-6, the V gene TRBV30; D ambiguous. The V gene lost 0 bases and the J gene lost 2 bases, with 8 bases spanning the gap. This CDR3 has 15 amino acids. Germline V gives CDR1 GTSNPN, CDR2 SVGIG (reference sequence).

This rearrangement joins TRBV30 to TRBJ1-2; the D is unclear. Between the trimmed V and J ends, which lost 5 bases and 10 bases, there was a span of 14 bases. CDR3 length: 11 residues. Germline CDR1 reads GTSNPN; CDR2 reads SVGIG (reference sequence). The CDR3 is CAWLEAAYYTF. As DNA, the CDR3 is TGTGCCTGGCTTGAGGCAGCCTACTACACCTTC. The full variable domain, rest sourced from reference TRBV30 and TRBJ1-2, is SQTIHQWPATLVQPVGSPLSLECTVEGTSNPNLYWYRQAAGRGLQLLFYSVGIGQISSEVPQNLSASRPQDRQFILSSKKLLLSDSGFYLCAWLEAAYYTFGSGTRLTVV.

The rearrangement uses TRBV28 and TRBJ2-7; weak D call: TRBD2 (6 bases). The CDR3 covers 15 residues. Per the germline V gene, CDR1 is MDHEN and CDR2 is SYDVKM. V lost 5 bases and J lost 7, with 21 bases in between. The CDR3 sequence: CASSLGGSEGLEQYF. The CDR3 DNA reads TGTGCCAGCAGTCTGGGGGGTAGCGAGGGATTGGAGCAGTACTTC.

The V call is TRBV5-6, the J call TRBJ2-1; TRBD2 might be the D (5 bases). Trimming removed 0 bases from V and 5 bases from J, with 9 bases in between. This CDR3 comprises 14 residues. Germline lookup yields CDR1 SGHDT and CDR2 YYEEEE. CDR3 residues: CASSLGLAHNEQFF. The CDR3 coding sequence is TGTGCCAGCAGCTTGGGGCTAGCCCACAATGAGCAGTTCTTC.

In its sample, this clone was seen a few times. The chain recombines TRBV7-3 with TRBJ2-1; the D is unclear. CDR3 length equals 13 residues. Trimming pared 2 bases from V and 5 bases from J, leaving 7 bases between. CDR1 and CDR2 (germline): SGHTA, FQGTGA. The CDR3 is CASSLLGDNEQFF. CDR3 nucleotide sequence: TGTGCCAGCAGCTTACTAGGAGACAATGAGCAGTTCTTC.

The chain joins TRBV5-4 to TRBJ2-3; 7 bases match TRBD2. The CDR3 sequence is 16 residues long. Germline loops: CDR1 SGHNT, CDR2 YYREEE (reference sequence). V trimming: 5 bases; J trimming: 1 base; junction bases outside the gene matches: 10. The CDR3 nucleotides are TGTGCCAGCAGACCAACAAGCGGGGAGGGCACAGATACGCAGTATTTT. This gives the protein CASRPTSGEGTDTQYF.

The CDR3 region has the DNA TGTGCCAGCAGCTTAGTGGGTAGCGGGAGCGGTTCCGGAAACAATGAGCAGTTCTTC. Its translation is CASSLVGSGSGSGNNEQFF. V and J are TRBV7-9 and TRBJ2-1, with 9 bases aligning to TRBD2. V lost 1 base, J lost 5 bases, and 15 bases stayed unmatched. The CDR3 is made up of 19 amino acids. In germline, CDR1 is SEHNR, CDR2 FQNEAQ (reference sequence).

The chain links TRBV5-1 to TRBJ2-7, with 9 bases aligning to TRBD2. This CDR3 region has 17 residues. Germline V lookup: CDR1 SGHRS, CDR2 YFSETQ. V gave up 0 bases and J gave up 0 bases; unmatched junction bases: 7. The CDR3 spells CASSLGPSGTSSYEQYF. The CDR3 nucleotides are TGCGCCAGCAGCTTGGGACCTAGCGGGACGAGCTCCTACGAGCAGTACTTC.

The genes are TRBV7-6 and TRBJ1-1, with TRBD1 identical over 7 bases. Germline CDR1 and CDR2: SGHVS and FNYEAQ. The CDR3 is made up of 16 amino acids. Trimming took 5 bases from V and 2 from J; bases not matched to a gene: 11. The chain's CDR3 is CASSDRTGARNTEAFF. The DNA of the CDR3 is TGTGCCAGCAGCGATCGAACAGGGGCGAGAAACACTGAAGCTTTCTTT.

The V gene is TRBV11-2, the J gene TRBJ1-1; tentatively, D is TRBD1 (5 bases). Germline CDR1 is SGHAT and CDR2 is FQNNGV. The CDR3 sequence is 14 residues long. V gave up 5 bases and J gave up 7 bases, with 17 bases separating them. CDR3 residues: CASSKGRVALEAFF. The CDR3 DNA follows: TGTGCCAGCAGCAAGGGCAGGGTTGCCCTTGAAGCTTTCTTT.

The J gene is TRBJ2-5, the V gene TRBV4-3; D is unresolved. Germline V gene lookup returns CDR1 LGHNA and CDR2 YSLEER. The CDR3 consists of 13 residues. The V end was cut by 3 bases, the J end by 2 bases, with 7 bases between. The CDR3 DNA sequence: TGCGCCAGCAGCCAGGGCAGGCAAGAGACCCAGTACTTC. Translating gives CASSQGRQETQYF.

The V call is TRBV4-3, the J call TRBJ1-2, with a possible D match to TRBD1 (5 bases). V was shortened by 4 bases and J by 2 bases, with 11 bases between the two germline ends. The CDR3 runs 14 residues. In germline, CDR1 is LGHNA, CDR2 YSLEER. CDR3 residues: CASSRLGGNYGYTF. In DNA form, the CDR3 reads TGCGCCAGCAGCCGCCTGGGGGGAAACTATGGCTACACCTTC.